The 21 T cell receptor beta chains below all came from one sample that was sequenced in a study of blood T cell repertoires in COVID-19. Sequenced by immunoSEQ multiplex PCR; TCRdb stores in-frame clones only, minus some. The data show around 380,000 clones, about 89% seen once. The sequenced material came from PBMCs or T cells enriched from blood (not recorded which). These receptors came from a man aged 25 to 40 who had recovered from COVID-19.

This chain links TRBV5-1 with TRBJ2-5; maybe TRBD1 (6 bases). The germline V gene encodes CDR1 SGHRS and CDR2 YFSETQ. This CDR3 contains 14 residues. Trimming cost V 4 bases and J 1 base, with 11 bases left between them. CDR3 protein: CASSPGTSQETQYF. CDR3 DNA: TGCGCCAGCAGCCCCGGGACAAGCCAAGAGACCCAGTACTTC.

V and J are TRBV7-6 and TRBJ1-3; a weak D match, TRBD1 (6 bases). Trimming shortened V by 5 bases and J by 4 bases, and 12 bases separated the two germline ends. CDR3 length: 14 residues. Germline CDR1 and CDR2: SGHVS and FNYEAQ. The CDR3 DNA is TGTGCCAGCAGCCCACAGGGTTCAGGAAACACCATATATTTT. It encodes CASSPQGSGNTIYF.

This chain links TRBV18 with TRBJ1-2, with D tentatively TRBD1 (5 bases). The CDR3 runs to 14 residues. V shed 5 bases and J shed 5 bases, with 15 bases lying between them. The germline V gene has CDR1 KGHSH and CDR2 LQKENI. DNA for the CDR3: TGTGCCAGCTCATCCCCGGGGGGAGATTATGGCTACACCTTC. The encoded protein is CASSSPGGDYGYTF.

This clone has only a few counts. The V call is TRBV29-1, the J call TRBJ1-3, with 10 bases fitting TRBD1. CDR1 SQVTM and CDR2 ANQGSEA come from the germline V gene. J lost 0 bases, V lost 7 bases, and 6 bases had no gene match. CDR3 length: 15 amino acids. This chain's CDR3 is CSAGTGALSGNTIYF. The DNA for the CDR3 is TGCAGCGCTGGGACAGGGGCGCTCTCTGGAAACACCATATATTTT. The full variable domain, rest sourced from reference TRBV29-1 and TRBJ1-3, is SAVISQKPSRDICQRGTSLTIQCQVDSQVTMMFWYRQQPGQSLTLIATANQGSEATYESGFVIDKFPISRPNLTFSTLTVSNMSPEDSSIYLCSAGTGALSGNTIYFGEGSWLTVV.

V and J are TRBV30 and TRBJ1-5; TRBD1 agrees at 11 bases. V lost 2 bases and J lost 4; bases outside the gene matches: 10. This CDR3 contains 17 residues. CDR1 and CDR2 (germline): GTSNPN, SVGIG (reference sequence). CDR3 in DNA: TGTGCCTGGAGTCACCCGGGACAGGGGGGAGTGAATCAGCCCCAGCATTTT. Its translation: CAWSHPGQGGVNQPQHF.

The CDR3 loop reads CASSQGENSPLHF. The CDR3 DNA reads TGTGCCAGCAGCCAAGGTGAGAATTCACCCCTCCACTTT. The V call is TRBV3-1 (or the pseudogene TRBV3-2), the J call TRBJ1-6; D not resolved. Germline CDR1 reads LGHDT; CDR2 reads YNNKEL (reference sequence). V was pared by 1 base and J by 7 bases, with 5 bases between. The CDR3 loop spans 13 amino acids.

The chain is built from TRBV5-1 and TRBJ2-1; TRBD1 might be the D (6 bases). The CDR3 is made up of 15 amino acids. Trimming stripped 0 bases from V and 2 bases from J, with 9 bases between. CDR1 is SGHRS and CDR2 is YFSETQ in the germline V gene. The CDR3 DNA reads as TGCGCCAGCAGCTTGGTTGGGGGCACCTACAATGAGCAGTTCTTC. Protein product: CASSLVGGTYNEQFF.

J is TRBJ2-7 and V is TRBV21-1; the table assigns TRBD2, which was not confirmed against the DNA. TRBV21-1 is classified as a pseudogene. CDR3 length equals 11 residues. DNA of the CDR3: TGTGCCAGCAGCAAAGTTAACGAGCAGTACTTC. It specifies CASSKVNEQYF.

The chain carries TRBV5-4 and TRBJ1-1, with a weak D call TRBD1 (5 bases). The germline gives CDR1 SGHNT, CDR2 YYREEE (reference sequence). The germline V and J ends were trimmed by 0 bases and 1 base, with 13 bases remaining between them. CDR3 size: 16 residues. The CDR3 loop is CASSLESGIRNTEAFF. The CDR3 DNA reads TGTGCCAGCAGCTTGGAATCAGGGATTCGGAACACTGAAGCTTTCTTT.

The V and J genes are TRBV12-3 or TRBV12-4 and TRBJ2-5; tentative D call: TRBD2 (7 bases). The CDR3 loop spans 13 amino acids. With 4 bases removed from V and 5 bases from J, the gap between germline ends came to 11 bases. The chain's CDR3 is CASSYRGAETQYF. The CDR3 coding sequence is TGTGCCAGCAGTTATCGGGGGGCCGAGACCCAGTACTTC.

This clone was recorded once. V usage is TRBV25-1 and J usage is TRBJ1-4; tentatively, D is TRBD1 (6 bases). V dropped 6 bases and J dropped 1 base, with 9 bases sitting between them. Per germline, CDR1 MGHDK and CDR2 SYGVNS. The CDR3 contains 14 residues. CDR3 in amino acids: CASRAGETNEKLFF. The CDR3 nucleotides read TGTGCCAGCAGGGCAGGGGAAACTAATGAAAAACTGTTTTTT.

Comment on this clone: The same CDR3 can be traced to other DNA sequences in this sample. The gene calls are TRBV9 and TRBJ2-7; 7 bases match TRBD1. There are 14 residues in the CDR3. The ends lost 0 bases at V and 2 bases at J; junction bases unmatched: 2. CDR1 SGDLS and CDR2 YYNGEE come from the germline V gene. In DNA, the CDR3 is TGTGCCAGCAGCGTAGGTACAGGGGCCTACGAGCAGTACTTC. Translation: CASSVGTGAYEQYF.

CDR3 bases: TGTGCCAGCAGTGAGGGAGGAAACTATGGCTACACCTTC. Translated: CASSEGGNYGYTF. This chain connects TRBV25-1 to TRBJ1-2; D is ambiguous. Germline V gene sequence: CDR1 MGHDK, CDR2 SYGVNS. The V gene lost 3 bases and the J gene lost 2 bases, with 7 bases spanning the gap. The CDR3 spans 13 residues.

The chain joins TRBV6-5 to TRBJ1-3; D gene ambiguous. Trimming removed 6 bases from V and 0 bases from J, with 9 bases in between. The germline gives CDR1 MNHEY, CDR2 SVGAGI. CDR3 length: 14 amino acids. The CDR3 reads CASRRGNSGNTIYF. CDR3 sequence (DNA): TGTGCCAGCAGACGAGGAAACTCTGGAAACACCATATATTTT.

This clone was observed a handful of times. The chain couples TRBV10-2 to TRBJ2-2; 7 bases line up with TRBD1. Germline loops: CDR1 WSHSY, CDR2 SAAADI. Trimming cost V 6 bases and J 2 bases; bases outside gene matches: 9. This CDR3 comprises 16 residues. CDR3 DNA: TGCGCCAGCAGACAAACAGGGGTGGAAAACACCGGGGAGCTGTTTTTT. Its translation: CASRQTGVENTGELFF.

CDR3 in DNA: TGTGCCACGTGGACATCTTCCTCTGGAAACACCATATATTTT. This translates into CATWTSSSGNTIYF. V usage is TRBV10-3 and J usage is TRBJ1-3, with a weak D call TRBD1 (5 bases). V was shortened by 10 bases and J by 0 bases, with 13 bases between the two germline ends. The CDR3 runs 14 residues. Germline CDR1 reads ENHRY; CDR2 reads SYGVKD.

The chain couples TRBV12-5 to TRBJ1-2, with no clear D. The germline CDR1 and CDR2 sequences are LGHNT and FRNRAP. The CDR3 loop spans 13 amino acids. Deletions cut 0 bases from V and 3 bases from J, with 5 bases between. The CDR3 nucleotides read TGTGCTAGTGGTTTGGTGGCGGACTATGGCTACACCTTC. Translated: CASGLVADYGYTF.

The chain joins TRBV18 to TRBJ2-1, with TRBD1 matching 7 bases. Trimming took 3 bases from V and 0 from J; bases not matched to a gene: 8. The CDR3 has 17 amino acids. Germline CDR1 is KGHSH and CDR2 is LQKENI. The CDR3 spells CASSPSTGLSSYNEQFF. The CDR3 DNA reads as TGTGCCAGCTCACCGTCGACAGGGTTGAGCTCCTACAATGAGCAGTTCTTC.

V usage is TRBV6-5 and J usage is TRBJ2-3; D is perhaps TRBD2 (6 bases). Per the germline V gene, CDR1 is MNHEY and CDR2 is SVGAGI. There are 14 residues in the CDR3. Trimming took off 2 bases at V and 5 bases at J, with 11 bases between the two ends. CDR3 in amino acids: CASSYGLARDTQYF. CDR3 DNA: TGTGCCAGCAGTTACGGGCTAGCGAGAGATACGCAGTATTTT.

The genes are TRBV5-1 and TRBJ2-1; 10 nucleotides match TRBD1. The CDR3 has 17 residues. V dropped 2 bases and J dropped 2; count of bases not matched to a gene: 7. Looked up from germline, CDR1 is SGHRS and CDR2 is YFSETQ. The CDR3, as DNA: TGCGCCAGCAGCTTAATACCGGGACAGGGGACCTACAATGAGCAGTTCTTC. This translates into CASSLIPGQGTYNEQFF.

V gene TRBV27 combines with J gene TRBJ2-3; D uncertain. There are 14 residues in the CDR3. V lost 4 bases to trimming and J lost 9 bases, with 17 bases between them. The germline gives CDR1 MNHEY, CDR2 SMNVEV (reference sequence). The CDR3 reads CASSSHLQSQTQYF. The CDR3 DNA sequence: TGTGCCAGCAGTTCCCACCTACAGTCTCAGACGCAGTATTTT.